The text below deals with one T cell receptor beta chain. No antigen is known for it. Other DNA sequences of this sample code for an identical CDR3. TCRdb's table, derived via immunoSEQ multiplex PCR, lists solely in-frame clones and lacks some. The sample holds roughly 1 million clones; around 78% are singletons and the top ten take 0.52%. This CDR3 region has 13 residues. The V and J ends lost 2 bases and 4 bases respectively, with 8 bases between them. Germline CDR1 reads MDHEN; CDR2 reads SYDVKM. These data originate in a study of shared clonotypes between healthy human individuals. Study overall: Each donor's CD8 memory used one plate, CD8 naive two, each CD4 subset three. Study-wide findings and caveats: Clonotypes shared by all four donors outscored non-shared clonotypes in generation probability. Clonotype sharing levels among donors were expected to vary with sequencing depth.

Caucasian adults living in Nashville, Tennessee, provided all samples. Sequencing was done on a sample of memory CD4+ T cells from PBMCs. Subset defined: CD45RA-negative fraction. V is TRBV28 and J is TRBJ1-1; D call uncertain. This clonotype was obtained from a man between 18 and 35 years old in good health. Some clones in this sample may be carry-over from other donors' samples. Here the CDR3 reads CASSLGRVTEAFF. As DNA, the CDR3 is TGTGCCAGCAGTTTAGGCAGAGTCACTGAAGCTTTCTTT.